The T cell receptor beta chain described here comes from a study of blood T cell repertoires in COVID-19. Looking at the study overall: The origin of the acute and convalescent COVID-19 samples was the United States, Italy and Spain. From T cells, B-cell-depleted T cells, or PBMCs came the material, which was cDNA or gDNA.

Patients at the Seattle site were enrolled during active infection and followed longitudinally. Germline CDR1 and CDR2: LNHDA and SQIVND (reference sequence). The length of the CDR3 is 12 residues. V shed 6 bases and J shed 6 bases, with 9 bases lying between them. Per the study methods: Counts of nucleated cells, estimated from reference gene primer amplification, were obtained. Clones were sequenced by immunoSEQ multiplex PCR, and TCRdb holds only the in-frame ones, with some missing. From that table come the V and J calls and clone size; the DNA was used to work out D and trimming. The sample lists hundreds of thousands of clones, 65% to 90% occurring once. In its sample, this clone was seen once.

The chain couples TRBV19 to TRBJ1-5; weak D call: TRBD1 (5 bases). The receptor comes from a man between 45 and 60 years old with COVID-19, enrolled during active disease. What was sequenced was peripheral blood. CDR3 sequence: CASRGGVQPQHF. For the CDR3, the DNA is TGTGCCAGTAGGGGGGGAGTTCAGCCCCAGCATTTT.